This is a list of T cell receptor beta chains from one sample in a study of T cells in Graves' hyperthyroidism and ophthalmopathy. TCRdb independently ran MiXCR on the multiplex PCR reads; one entry per CDR3 protein. Of a few hundred thousand distinct CDR3 sequences in the sample, more than 15% were seen once. Sequences were obtained from blood. Receptors were obtained from a woman aged 25 to 39 with Graves' hyperthyroidism. Each CDR3 is given with its conserved first and last residue. The D gene is left open where the match is weak. Part of the rows lack a size; the others show once, few, many or a class for expanded clones.

>NA|TRBV27|many|TRBJ2-6
CASSLRRDPGANVLTF
TGTGCCAGCAGTTTAAGACGGGACCCTGGGGCCAACGTCCTGACTTTC
>TRBD2|TRBV6-1|many|TRBJ2-1
CASSLPGLGDNEQFF
TGTGCCAGCAGTTTACCGGGACTAGGCGACAATGAGCAGTTCTTC
>NA|TRBV14|few|TRBJ2-3
CASSQDPSTLTDTQYF
TGTGCCAGCAGCCAAGATCCCAGCACCCTCACAGATACGCAGTATTTT
>NA|TRBV7-7|NA|TRBJ2-3
CASSLEERLDTDTQYF
TGTGCTAGCAGCTTAGAAGAGCGCCTAGACACAGATACGCAGTATTTT
>NA|TRBV7-9|many|TRBJ2-7
CASSFREGATYEQYF
TGTGCCAGCAGCTTCCGTGAAGGCGCCACCTACGAGCAGTACTTC
>NA|TRBV11-2|many|TRBJ2-1
CASRIHSGNEQFF
TGTGCCAGCAGGATACACTCGGGCAATGAGCAGTTCTTC
>TRBD2|TRBV24-1|many|TRBJ2-1
CATSDTSGRTYNEQFF
TGTGCCACCAGTGATACTAGCGGGAGGACTTACAATGAGCAGTTCTTC
>TRBD1|TRBV5-6|few|TRBJ2-1
CASSPDRVLDNEQFF
TGTGCCAGCAGCCCAGACAGGGTCCTTGACAATGAGCAGTTCTTC
>TRBD1|TRBV11-2|many|TRBJ2-7
CASSLEAGGYYEQYF
TGTGCCAGCAGCTTAGAAGCAGGGGGATATTACGAGCAGTACTTC
>NA|TRBV10-2|many|TRBJ2-7
CASSGGRGYEQYF
TGCGCCAGCAGTGGTGGACGAGGGTACGAGCAGTACTTC
>TRBD2|TRBV9|NA|TRBJ2-1
CASSAPGLAGVYNEQFF
TGTGCCAGCAGCGCGCCGGGACTAGCGGGAGTCTACAATGAGCAGTTCTTC
>TRBD1|TRBV19|NA|TRBJ1-5
CASSSKRTGYNQPQHF
TGTGCCAGTAGCAGCAAAAGGACAGGGTATAATCAGCCCCAGCATTTT
>NA|TRBV20-1|many|TRBJ1-5
CSAETVSNQPQHF
TGCAGTGCGGAGACGGTTAGCAATCAGCCCCAGCATTTT
>TRBD2|TRBV18|NA|TRBJ2-3
CASSDSLAGLTDTQYF
TGTGCCAGCTCAGACAGTCTAGCGGGCCTCACAGATACGCAGTATTTT
>TRBD2|TRBV20-1|many|TRBJ2-7
CSAGSGTSTYEQYF
TGCAGTGCTGGTAGCGGGACGTCCACCTACGAGCAGTACTTC
>TRBD2|TRBV7-2|many|TRBJ2-1
CASSKGGTTYNEQFF
TGTGCCAGCAGCAAAGGTGGGACTACCTACAATGAGCAGTTCTTC
>NA|TRBV27|few|TRBJ2-3
CASSSQPITDTQYF
TGTGCCAGCAGTTCCCAGCCGATAACAGATACGCAGTATTTT
>NA|TRBV6-6|many|TRBJ2-2
CASSSPGGRLRSTGELFF
TGTGCCAGCAGTTCCCCAGGTGGCCGCCTGAGGTCCACCGGGGAGCTGTTTTTT
>TRBD1|TRBV24-1|few|TRBJ1-2
CATSDSRTGNYGYTF
TGTGCCACCAGTGATTCCAGGACAGGGAACTATGGCTACACCTTC
>NA|TRBV29-1|NA|TRBJ2-3
CSVSRLEPSDTQYF
TGCAGCGTCTCCAGACTAGAACCCTCCGATACGCAGTATTTT
>NA|TRBV3-1|NA|TRBJ2-1
CASSLMGGYEQFF
TGTGCCAGCAGCCTCATGGGCGGGTATGAGCAGTTCTTC
>NA|TRBV7-2|NA|TRBJ1-1
CASSLDVRAWVGPQAFF
TGTGCCAGCAGCTTAGATGTGAGGGCCTGGGTAGGTCCACAAGCTTTCTTT
>NA|TRBV7-2|many|TRBJ2-1
CASSLTRENEQFF
TGTGCCAGCAGCCTCACTAGGGAAAATGAGCAGTTCTTC
>NA|TRBV7-2|NA|TRBJ1-1
CASSLGFTTANTEAFF
TGTGCCAGCAGCTTAGGCTTTACGACAGCGAACACTGAAGCTTTCTTT
>NA|TRBV6-1|many|TRBJ1-1
CASSRLNTEAFF
TGTGCCAGCAGCCGTCTGAACACTGAAGCTTTCTTT
>NA|TRBV7-2|few|TRBJ1-3
CASSLGYTIYF
TGTGCCAGCAGCTTAGGATACACCATATATTTT
>NA|TRBV7-9|few|TRBJ1-5
CASSQNGDDQPQHF
TGTGCCAGCAGCCAGAATGGGGACGATCAGCCCCAGCATTTT
>NA|TRBV7-2|NA|TRBJ1-2
CASSLDPGTVGYTF
TGTGCCAGCAGCTTAGATCCAGGGACGGTGGGCTACACCTTC
>NA|TRBV7-8|NA|TRBJ2-7
CASSPTTAYEQYF
TGTGCCAGCAGCCCAACGACCGCTTACGAGCAGTACTTC
>TRBD2|TRBV20-1|many|TRBJ2-4
CSARSAGGPMDIQYF
TGCAGTGCTAGAAGCGCGGGAGGGCCTATGGACATTCAGTACTTC